These 27 T cell receptor beta chains were sequenced from one sample in a study of beta chain features in type 1 diabetes. Every isolated RNA sample was fully reverse transcribed, so sequencing captured expressed TCRB transcripts. Produced via immunoSEQ multiplex PCR; TCRdb's table is partial and in-frame only. The table shows roughly 610,000 clones, with 15% to 19% occurring only once. The sequenced sample was naive CD4+ T cells from blood. Receptors originate from a man younger than 30 in good health.

V and J are TRBV6-5 and TRBJ1-1; D remains ambiguous. Looked up from germline, CDR1 is MNHEY and CDR2 is SVGAGI. The CDR3 covers 16 residues. Between the trimmed V and J ends, which lost 0 bases and 2 bases, there was a span of 13 bases. The CDR3, as DNA: TGTGCCAGCAGTTACTCGAAGAGGACCCCAAACACTGAAGCTTTCTTT. Its protein is CASSYSKRTPNTEAFF.

The CDR3 DNA reads as TGTGCCAGCCAAGGCCCCTCCAATGAGCAGTTCTTC. This encodes CASQGPSNEQFF. The chain carries TRBV6-5 and TRBJ2-1; no clear D. V dropped 8 bases and J dropped 6 bases, with 11 bases sitting between them. The germline V gene has CDR1 MNHEY and CDR2 SVGAGI. The CDR3 is made up of 12 amino acids.

This chain links TRBV15 with TRBJ1-2; D is uncertain. V was trimmed by 3 bases and J by 8 bases, leaving 10 bases between them. CDR1 and CDR2 from the germline V gene are LNHNV and YYDKDF (reference sequence). The CDR3 loop spans 12 amino acids. CDR3 sequence (DNA): TGTGCCACCAGCAGGGATCAGTGGGGCTACACCTTC. Residues: CATSRDQWGYTF.

J is TRBJ2-5 and V is TRBV29-1; D may be TRBD1 (6 bases). The CDR3 loop spans 12 amino acids. Deletions cut 7 bases from V and 1 base from J, with 10 bases between. Germline-derived CDR1 and CDR2 are SQVTM and ANQGSEA. The CDR3: CSAEDSQETQYF. The CDR3 DNA is TGCAGCGCGGAGGACAGCCAAGAGACCCAGTACTTC.

The chain couples TRBV18 to TRBJ1-2, with 9 bases lining up with TRBD1. The J segment lost 6 bases and the V segment lost 4 bases, leaving 3 bases of the junction unmatched. Per germline, CDR1 KGHSH and CDR2 LQKENI. CDR3 length: 13 residues. CDR3 residues: CASSRRDRDGYTF. CDR3 sequence (DNA): TGTGCCAGCTCACGCCGGGACAGGGATGGCTACACCTTC.

This clone was picked up a small number of times. Other DNA sequences of this sample code for an identical CDR3. The CDR3 coding sequence is TGTGCCATCAGTCTAGCCGGGTACAATGAGCAGTTCTTC. It encodes CAISLAGYNEQFF. V gene TRBV10-3 combines with J gene TRBJ2-1; TRBD2 might be the D (5 bases). This CDR3 spans 13 amino acids. The germline CDR1 and CDR2 sequences are ENHRY and SYGVKD. The ends were cut back, 5 bases at V and 4 bases at J, with 9 bases in the middle.

In this sample, this clone turned up a few times. V gene TRBV9 combines with J gene TRBJ1-2, with no clear D. Trimming took off 7 bases at V and 4 bases at J, with 11 bases between the two ends. The CDR3 has 12 residues. Germline values: CDR1 SGDLS, CDR2 YYNGEE. CDR3 protein: CASENTFYGYTF. Here the CDR3 DNA reads TGTGCCAGCGAAAATACTTTCTATGGCTACACCTTC.

The rearrangement uses TRBV18 and TRBJ1-3; D is ambiguous. Per germline, CDR1 KGHSH and CDR2 LQKENI. V was cut by 2 bases and J by 0 bases, with 8 bases left in between. CDR3 length: 15 amino acids. The CDR3 reads CASSPGQFSGNTIYF. The DNA for the CDR3 is TGTGCCAGCTCACCAGGCCAGTTCTCTGGAAACACCATATATTTT.

This chain joins TRBV12-2 and TRBJ1-1. TRBV12-2 is labeled a pseudogene. The CDR3 length is 16 residues. CDR3 amino acids: CASRLAGTGANTEAFF. For the CDR3, the DNA is TGTGCAAGTCGCTTAGCGGGAACGGGAGCGAACACTGAAGCTTTCTTT.

V and J are TRBV28 and TRBJ1-2, with D possibly matching TRBD1 (6 bases). CDR1 is MDHEN, CDR2 SYDVKM, per germline. The CDR3 extends over 14 amino acids. V gave up 6 bases and J gave up 7 bases, with 18 bases separating them. The CDR3 DNA reads TGTGCCAGCAGACAAGGGGGATTTGAGAGTGGCTACACCTTC. Translating gives CASRQGGFESGYTF.

V and J are TRBV7-2 and TRBJ2-1; 8 bases fit TRBD2. J was trimmed by 7 bases and V by 5 bases; bases with no gene match: 7. The CDR3 is made up of 14 amino acids. The germline V gene encodes CDR1 SGHTA and CDR2 FQGNSA. CDR3 protein: CASSLLSGGNEQFF. For the CDR3, the DNA is TGTGCCAGCAGCCTATTGAGCGGGGGTAATGAGCAGTTCTTC.

The chain couples TRBV18 to TRBJ1-3, with D possibly TRBD1 on 6 matching bases. CDR1 and CDR2 from the germline V gene are KGHSH and LQKENI. The CDR3 runs to 13 residues. V lost 4 bases to trimming and J lost 8 bases, with 12 bases between them. CDR3 region: CASSLQGLDTIYF. The CDR3, as DNA: TGTGCCAGCTCACTACAGGGACTGGACACCATATATTTT. The entire variable domain, with the rest obtained from reference TRBV18 and TRBJ1-3, is as follows: NAGVMQNPRHLVRRRGQEARLRCSPMKGHSHVYWYRQLPEEGLKFMVYLQKENIIDESGMPKERFSAEFPKEGPSILRIQQVVRGDSAAYFCASSLQGLDTIYFGEGSWLTVV.

A few counts support this clone. This chain connects TRBV30 to TRBJ2-6; 7 positions match TRBD1. CDR3 length: 14 residues. J was trimmed by 2 bases and V by 6 bases; bases with no gene match: 4. Germline V gene lookup returns CDR1 GTSNPN and CDR2 SVGIG (reference sequence). The CDR3 sequence is CACDRAPGANVLTF. CDR3 DNA: TGTGCCTGCGACAGGGCCCCTGGGGCCAACGTCCTGACTTTC.

This clone was counted between two and nine times. This chain uses TRBV18 with TRBJ2-3; TRBD1 matches at 7 bases. Unmatched junction bases numbered 2, after V lost 5 bases and J lost 3 bases. The CDR3 is 13 amino acids. Germline CDR1 reads KGHSH; CDR2 reads LQKENI. CDR3: CASSKDRTDTQYF. DNA of the CDR3: TGTGCCAGCTCAAAGGACAGGACAGATACGCAGTATTTT. Combining the CDR3 with reference TRBV18 and TRBJ2-3 gives the whole variable domain NAGVMQNPRHLVRRRGQEARLRCSPMKGHSHVYWYRQLPEEGLKFMVYLQKENIIDESGMPKERFSAEFPKEGPSILRIQQVVRGDSAAYFCASSKDRTDTQYFGPGTRLTVL.

There are a few counts of this clone. J is TRBJ2-2 and V is TRBV7-3; a possible D gene is TRBD2 (5 bases). The CDR3 extends over 14 amino acids. V dropped 4 bases and J dropped 6 bases, with 12 bases sitting between them. Per germline, CDR1 SGHTA and CDR2 FQGTGA. The CDR3: CASSSSRGSGELFF. The CDR3 coding sequence is TGTGCCAGCAGCTCTTCGAGAGGGTCCGGGGAGCTGTTTTTT.

This clone was seen more than once but under ten times. The V and J genes are TRBV18 and TRBJ2-5; D call uncertain. This CDR3 has 15 residues. CDR1 is KGHSH, CDR2 LQKENI, per germline. The V and J ends lost 6 bases and 1 base respectively, with 15 bases between them. The CDR3 nucleotides are TGTGCCAGCTCTACCGTTCAGCGTCGCCAAGAGACCCAGTACTTC. Translating gives CASSTVQRRQETQYF.

The gene calls are TRBV2 and TRBJ2-3; D not resolved. Between the trimmed V and J ends, which lost 7 bases and 1 base, there was a span of 15 bases. The length of the CDR3 is 15 residues. Germline V gene sequence: CDR1 SNHLY, CDR2 FYNNEI. Here the CDR3 DNA reads TGTGCCAGCAAGCTATTAGGGCCTGGCACAGATACGCAGTATTTT. Amino acid sequence: CASKLLGPGTDTQYF.

The chain is built from TRBV10-3 and TRBJ2-1; 7 bases align to TRBD1. The CDR3 has 15 amino acids. The trim removed 8 bases at V and 4 bases at J, leaving 11 bases unmatched. Germline V CDR1 and CDR2: ENHRY, SYGVKD. The CDR3 sequence is CAIGKPGTDYNEQFF. The CDR3 coding sequence is TGTGCCATCGGGAAACCCGGGACAGATTACAATGAGCAGTTCTTC.

This clone was recorded once. The chain uses TRBV28 and TRBJ1-5, with unresolved D. The CDR3 length is 11 residues. Germline V gene sequence: CDR1 MDHEN, CDR2 SYDVKM. V lost 4 bases, J lost 9 bases, and 7 bases lay in between. This chain's CDR3 is CASSSERPQHF. In nucleotides, the CDR3 is TGTGCCAGCAGTTCAGAGCGGCCCCAGCATTTT.

Only a few counts were recorded for this clone. The gene calls are TRBV6-6 and TRBJ2-7; no reliable D call. With 11 bases removed from V and 2 bases from J, the gap between germline ends came to 10 bases. Looked up from germline, CDR1 is MNHNY and CDR2 is SVGAGI (reference sequence). The CDR3 is 11 amino acids. The CDR3 here is CAALRTYEQYF. For the CDR3, the DNA is TGTGCCGCCTTACGGACCTACGAGCAGTACTTC.

This clone was seen more than once but under ten times. The V and J genes are TRBV5-4 and TRBJ2-7; 8 nucleotides line up with TRBD1. Germline CDR1 and CDR2: SGHNT and YYREEE (reference sequence). This CDR3 region has 13 residues. V dropped 3 bases and J dropped 7; count of bases not matched to a gene: 6. CDR3 sequence: CASSSGTGQEQYF. The CDR3 region has the DNA TGTGCCAGCAGCTCCGGGACAGGTCAAGAGCAGTACTTC. The full variable domain, completed using reference TRBV5-4 and TRBJ2-7, is ETGVTQSPTHLIKTRGQQVTLRCSSQSGHNTVSWYQQALGQGPQFIFQYYREEENGRGNFPPRFSGLQFPNYSSELNVNALELDDSALYLCASSSGTGQEQYFGPGTRLTVT.

The chain employs TRBV9 and TRBJ2-3; D may be TRBD2 (5 bases). The V gene lost 0 bases and the J gene lost 4 bases, with 9 bases spanning the gap. The length of the CDR3 is 14 residues. From germline, CDR1 is SGDLS and CDR2 YYNGEE. CDR3 amino acids: CASSVASSADTQYF. CDR3 nucleotides: TGTGCCAGCAGCGTAGCTAGCAGCGCAGATACGCAGTATTTT.

The chain joins TRBV7-2 to TRBJ2-7; TRBD1 matches 9 bases. CDR3 length equals 15 residues. After removal of 5 bases from V and 7 bases from J, the junction contained 12 bases not matched to a gene. Looked up from germline, CDR1 is SGHTA and CDR2 is FQGNSA. CDR3 amino acids: CASSLAGTGRREQYF. CDR3 nucleotide sequence: TGTGCCAGCAGCCTCGCCGGGACAGGGCGACGGGAGCAGTACTTC. Looking up the rest from reference TRBV7-2 and TRBJ2-7 gives the full variable domain: GAGVSQSPSNKVTEKGKDVELRCDPISGHTALYWYRQSLGQGLEFLIYFQGNSAPDKSGLPSDRFSAERTGGSVSTLTIQRTQQEDSAVYLCASSLAGTGRREQYFGPGTRLTVT.

The rearrangement joins TRBV7-2 to TRBJ2-5, with a tentative D call TRBD2 (6 bases). The V end lost 5 bases, the J end lost 0 bases, and 10 bases lay between the germline ends. This CDR3 contains 14 residues. Germline values: CDR1 SGHTA, CDR2 FQGNSA. The CDR3 spells CASSPWRDQETQYF. The CDR3 nucleotides are TGTGCCAGCAGCCCATGGAGGGACCAAGAGACCCAGTACTTC.

The rearrangement joins TRBV7-8 to TRBJ1-2; 7 nucleotides line up with TRBD1. The CDR3 spans 16 residues. With 10 bases clipped from V and 6 bases from J, the junction kept 20 bases outside the gene matches. Germline V gene sequence: CDR1 SGHVS, CDR2 FQNEAQ. The CDR3 protein is CATRVPWTGRIDGYTF. The DNA for the CDR3 is TGTGCCACCCGCGTCCCTTGGACAGGACGAATTGATGGCTACACCTTC.

This clone was counted between two and nine times. The chain employs TRBV29-1 and TRBJ1-2; 8 nucleotides match TRBD1. Germline loops: CDR1 SQVTM, CDR2 ANQGSEA. Trimming removed 7 bases from V and 7 bases from J; junction bases left unmatched: 14. The CDR3 is made up of 14 amino acids. The CDR3 sequence is CSAGQGRASGGYTF. Here the CDR3 DNA reads TGCAGCGCTGGACAGGGACGCGCTTCGGGTGGCTACACCTTC.

This clone appeared once. In nucleotides, the CDR3 is TGCAGCGTTGGCGATAGACAGGGGGCGGGCTACACCTTC. Translating it yields CSVGDRQGAGYTF. The chain links TRBV29-1 to TRBJ1-2; TRBD1 matches 10 bases. Germline values: CDR1 SQVTM, CDR2 ANQGSEA. CDR3 length: 13 amino acids. V shed 4 bases, J shed 8 bases, and the junction held 7 bases outside the gene matches.